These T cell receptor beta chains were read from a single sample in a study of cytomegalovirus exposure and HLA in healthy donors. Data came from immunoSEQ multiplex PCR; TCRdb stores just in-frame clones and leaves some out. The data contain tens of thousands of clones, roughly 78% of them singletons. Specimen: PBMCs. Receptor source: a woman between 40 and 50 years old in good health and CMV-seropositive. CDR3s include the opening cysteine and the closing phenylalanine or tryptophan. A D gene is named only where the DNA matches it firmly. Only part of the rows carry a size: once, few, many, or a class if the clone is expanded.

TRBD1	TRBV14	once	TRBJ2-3	TGTGCCAGCAGCCAAACGACAGGGGGCTGGAAAGATACGCAGTATTTT	CASSQTTGGWKDTQYF
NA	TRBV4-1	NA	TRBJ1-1	TGCGCCAGCGGCGACAGCACCGGTATGAACACTGAAGCTTTCTTT	CASGDSTGMNTEAFF
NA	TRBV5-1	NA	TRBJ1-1	TGCGCCAGCAGCGCTTCAGACACTGAAGCTTTCTTT	CASSASDTEAFF
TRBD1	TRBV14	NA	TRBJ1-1	TGTGCCAGCAGCCAAGAAGGCCTTAGACAGGGGGCGAGGACTGAAGCTTTCTTT	CASSQEGLRQGARTEAFF
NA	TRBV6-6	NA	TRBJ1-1	TGTGCCAGCAGTCCTACAGGGCTACCTGAAGCTTTCTTT	CASSPTGLPEAFF
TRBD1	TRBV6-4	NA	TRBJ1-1	TGTGCCAGCAGTACAGGACAGGGAGGCAATGAAGCTTTCTTT	CASSTGQGGNEAFF
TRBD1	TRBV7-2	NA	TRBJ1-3	TGTGCCAGCAGTGCGACAGGGGGCACGACAAACACCATATATTTT	CASSATGGTTNTIYF
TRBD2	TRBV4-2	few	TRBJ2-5	TGTGCCAGCAGCCAAGTTAATGCGGGGGGGCAGGAGACCCAGTACTTC	CASSQVNAGGQETQYF
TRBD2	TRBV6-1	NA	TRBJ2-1	TGTGCCAGCAGTGAGCTTAGCGGGGGGTTGAATGAGCAGTTCTTC	CASSELSGGLNEQFF
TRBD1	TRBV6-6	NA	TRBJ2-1	TGTGCCAGCCGAGGACAGGGCACTCCCTACAATGAGCAGTTCTTC	CASRGQGTPYNEQFF
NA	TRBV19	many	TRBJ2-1	TGTGCCAGTAGCTTGGGACTTGGGCCCCACAATGAGCAGTTCTTC	CASSLGLGPHNEQFF
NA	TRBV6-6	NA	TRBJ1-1	TGTGCCAGCAGTTACAGTCGAGACACTGAAGCTTTCTTT	CASSYSRDTEAFF
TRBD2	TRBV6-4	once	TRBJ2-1	TGTGCCAGCAGTGACTCAGAGCGGGGGATGCAGTTCTTC	CASSDSERGMQFF
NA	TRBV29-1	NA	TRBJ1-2	TGCAGCGTTGAACCCCGAACAGGGACTAACTATGGCTACACCTTC	CSVEPRTGTNYGYTF
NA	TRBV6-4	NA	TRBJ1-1	TGTGCCAGCAGTGAACAGGAAGCTTTCTTT	CASSEQEAFF
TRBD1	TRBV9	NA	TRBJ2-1	TGTGCCAGCAGGTCCTCCGGACAGGTATACAATGAGCAGTTCTTC	CASRSSGQVYNEQFF
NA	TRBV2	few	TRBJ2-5	TGTGCCAGCAGTGAAGATGGGGCAGCTGAAGAGACCCAGTACTTC	CASSEDGAAEETQYF
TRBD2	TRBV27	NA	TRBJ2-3	TGTGCCAGCAGTTTGGGCGGGGGGGTGGGAGATACGCAGTATTTT	CASSLGGGVGDTQYF
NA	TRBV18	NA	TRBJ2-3	TGTGCCAGCTCACCCGTAAGAGAGGAGGCGCAGTATTTT	CASSPVREEAQYF
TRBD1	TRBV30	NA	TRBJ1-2	TGTGCCTGGAGTCAGGACAGGGCGCGGGCCTATGGCTACACCTTC	CAWSQDRARAYGYTF
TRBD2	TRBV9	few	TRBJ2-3	TGTGCCAGCAGCGTAGGAACTAGCGGGGCCGATACGCAGTATTTT	CASSVGTSGADTQYF
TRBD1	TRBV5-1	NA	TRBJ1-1	TGCGCCAGCAGCCTGACAGGGGGGAGCACTGAAGCTTTCTTT	CASSLTGGSTEAFF
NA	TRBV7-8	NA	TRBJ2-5	TGTGCCAGCAGCTTATTGGGGGGAGAAGAGACCCAGTACTTC	CASSLLGGEETQYF
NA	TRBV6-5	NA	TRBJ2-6	TGTGCCAGCAGTTACGAGGGCGCTGGGGCCAACGTCCTGACTTTC	CASSYEGAGANVLTF
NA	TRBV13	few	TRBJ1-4	TGTGCCAGCAGCTTAACGTTTTTGGGGGGTGAAAAACTGTTTTTT	CASSLTFLGGEKLFF
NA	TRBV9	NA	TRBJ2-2	TGTGCCAGCAGCAGTGGGACATTCCCGAACACCGGGGAGCTGTTTTTT	CASSSGTFPNTGELFF
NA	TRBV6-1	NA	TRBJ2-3	TGTGCCAGCAGCGCGACAGGTCCCACGGCAGATACGCAGTATTTT	CASSATGPTADTQYF
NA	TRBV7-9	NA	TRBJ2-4	TGTGCCAGCAGCTTAGACACCCTCAACATTCAGTACTTC	CASSLDTLNIQYF
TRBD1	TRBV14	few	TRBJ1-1	TGTGCCAGCAGCCATTGGACCGGACAGGGGGGCAGACCTAGTGAAGCTTTCTTT	CASSHWTGQGGRPSEAFF
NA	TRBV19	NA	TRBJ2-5	TGTGCCAGTAGTATAGGTGGTCAGGTTGGTGAGACCCAGTACTTC	CASSIGGQVGETQYF
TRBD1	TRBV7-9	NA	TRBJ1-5	TGTGCCAGCAGTTTACAGGGGGATAGCAATCAGCCCCAGCATTTT	CASSLQGDSNQPQHF
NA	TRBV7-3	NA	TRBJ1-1	TGTGCCAGCAGCCAGGGGAGTCTCACTGAAGCTTTCTTT	CASSQGSLTEAFF
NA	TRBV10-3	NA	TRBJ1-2	TGTGCCATCAGTGAGTCCAGGGGTGGCTACACCTTC	CAISESRGGYTF
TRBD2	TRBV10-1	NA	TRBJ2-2	TGCGCCAGCAGTGAGGGACTAGCGGGCGGGGAGCTGTTTTTT	CASSEGLAGGELFF
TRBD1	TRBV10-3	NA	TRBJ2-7	TGTGCCATCAGTGGCCGAGTACCGGGACAGCCTAAAGACGAGCAGTACTTC	CAISGRVPGQPKDEQYF
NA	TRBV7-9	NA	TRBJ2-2	TGTGCCGCGACCGGGACAACCAACACCGGGGAGCTGTTTTTT	CAATGTTNTGELFF
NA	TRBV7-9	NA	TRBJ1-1	TGTGCCAGCAGCAACCTCGGACTCTCGAACACTGAAGCTTTCTTT	CASSNLGLSNTEAFF
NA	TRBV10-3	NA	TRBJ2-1	TGTGCCATCAGGGTCGCTAGCGCGAATGAGCAGTTCTTC	CAIRVASANEQFF
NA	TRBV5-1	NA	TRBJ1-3	TGCGCCAGCAGCATTGACACTGCTGGAAACACCATATATTTT	CASSIDTAGNTIYF
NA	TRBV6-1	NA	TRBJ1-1	TGTGCCAGCAGTGAAAGCAGGGTTCCTTTCCCTGAAGCTTTCTTT	CASSESRVPFPEAFF
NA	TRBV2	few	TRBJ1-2	TGTGCCAGCGAGGCCCAGCGGTATGGCTACACCTTC	CASEAQRYGYTF
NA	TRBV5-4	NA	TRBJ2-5	TGTGCCAGCAGCTTGGGTGCGGGATCGGGCTTGGAGACCCAGTACTTC	CASSLGAGSGLETQYF
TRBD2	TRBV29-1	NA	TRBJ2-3	TGCAGCGTTGGGGGGCGGGGGGGCGCAGATACGCAGTATTTT	CSVGGRGGADTQYF
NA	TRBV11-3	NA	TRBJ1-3	TGTGCCAGCAGCTTATCCAGGGGCGGAAACACCATATATTTT	CASSLSRGGNTIYF
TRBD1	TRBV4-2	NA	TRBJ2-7	TGTGCCAGCAGCCAAGAAAGGGGAGGGGGGACAGGGTCGGACTACGAGCAGTACTTC	CASSQERGGGTGSDYEQYF
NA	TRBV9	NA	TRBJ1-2	TGTGCCAGCAGCGTAGTTTCAGGGGAGAATGGCTACACCTTC	CASSVVSGENGYTF
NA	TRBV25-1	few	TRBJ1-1	TGTGCCAGCAGTGAAGGTGGGTCAGAGGGGAACACTGAAGCTTTCTTT	CASSEGGSEGNTEAFF
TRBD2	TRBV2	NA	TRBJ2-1	TGTGCCAGCAGCGACCCAAGCGGGGCGAATGAGCAGTTCTTC	CASSDPSGANEQFF
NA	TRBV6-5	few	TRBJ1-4	TGTGCCAGCAGCTCCGGGACAATTAGGAGTGAAAAACTGTTTTTT	CASSSGTIRSEKLFF
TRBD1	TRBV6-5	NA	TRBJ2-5	TGTGCCAGCACCTCGGACAGGGACCAAGAGACCCAGTACTTC	CASTSDRDQETQYF
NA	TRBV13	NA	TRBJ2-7	TGTGCCAGCAGCTTAAGGGGCATCGGCTACGAGCAGTACTTC	CASSLRGIGYEQYF
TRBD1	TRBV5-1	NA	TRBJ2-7	TGCGCCAGCAGCCCCCGGACAGGGGCCTACGAGCAGTACTTC	CASSPRTGAYEQYF
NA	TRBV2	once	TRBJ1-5	TGTGCCAGCACAGGGTTGGGTAATCAGCCCCAGCATTTT	CASTGLGNQPQHF
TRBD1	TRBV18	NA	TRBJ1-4	TGTGCCAGCTCACCATCAGGCAGGGGGCCCAAAAAACTGTTTTTT	CASSPSGRGPKKLFF
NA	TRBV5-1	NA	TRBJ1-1	TGCGCCAGCAGCTGGGGACCGGGAGGTGAAGCTTTCTTT	CASSWGPGGEAFF
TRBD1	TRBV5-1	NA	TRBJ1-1	TGCGCCAGCAGCTTGGACAGGGGAACGACTGAAGCTTTCTTC	CASSLDRGTTEAFF
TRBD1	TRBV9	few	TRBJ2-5	TGTGCCAGCAGCGTCTCCGGTGTGGCAGGGGGCGAGGAGACCCAGTACTTC	CASSVSGVAGGEETQYF